What follows describes a single TCR beta chain. Its antigen remains unidentified. TCRdb keeps only in-frame clones here, not all; method: immunoSEQ multiplex PCR. The sample shows 70,000 or so clones, 85% to 90% of them seen only once. This specimen comes from a study of T cell responses to AZD1222 COVID-19 vaccine. Germline V CDR1 and CDR2: LGHDT, YNNKEL (reference sequence). V was shortened by 1 base and J by 0 bases, with 4 bases between the two germline ends. CDR3 length equals 14 residues. Findings and limits, study-wide: Donor demographics were predominantly white British with a female majority; clonal diversity may be underestimated. There were repertoire samples only from the period after the peak T cell response.

This TCR derives from an adult in good health. The V and J genes are TRBV3-1 (or the pseudogene TRBV3-2) and TRBJ1-5, with D hard to call. Specimen: peripheral blood, collected on day 0 of AZD1222 vaccination. The CDR3 is CASSQGHSNQPQHF. The CDR3 DNA reads TGTGCCAGCAGCCAAGGCCATAGCAATCAGCCCCAGCATTTT.